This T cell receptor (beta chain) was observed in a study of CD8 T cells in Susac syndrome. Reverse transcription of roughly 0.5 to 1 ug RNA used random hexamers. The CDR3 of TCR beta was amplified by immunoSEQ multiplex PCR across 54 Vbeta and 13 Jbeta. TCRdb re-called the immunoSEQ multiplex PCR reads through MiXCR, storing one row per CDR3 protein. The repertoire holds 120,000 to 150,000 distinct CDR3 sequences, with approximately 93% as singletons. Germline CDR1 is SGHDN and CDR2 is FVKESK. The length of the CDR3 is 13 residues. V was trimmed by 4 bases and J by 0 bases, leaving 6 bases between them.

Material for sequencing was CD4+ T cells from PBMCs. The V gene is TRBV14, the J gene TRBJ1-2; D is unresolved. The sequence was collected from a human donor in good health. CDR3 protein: CASSLDANYGYTF. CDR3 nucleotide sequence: TGTGCCAGCAGCCTAGATGCTAACTATGGCTACACCTTC. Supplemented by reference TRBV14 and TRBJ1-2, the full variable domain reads EAGVTQFPSHSVIEKGQTVTLRCDPISGHDNLYWYRRVMGKEIKFLLHFVKESKQDESGMPNNRFLAERTGGTYSTLKVQPAELEDSGVYFCASSLDANYGYTFGSGTRLTVV.